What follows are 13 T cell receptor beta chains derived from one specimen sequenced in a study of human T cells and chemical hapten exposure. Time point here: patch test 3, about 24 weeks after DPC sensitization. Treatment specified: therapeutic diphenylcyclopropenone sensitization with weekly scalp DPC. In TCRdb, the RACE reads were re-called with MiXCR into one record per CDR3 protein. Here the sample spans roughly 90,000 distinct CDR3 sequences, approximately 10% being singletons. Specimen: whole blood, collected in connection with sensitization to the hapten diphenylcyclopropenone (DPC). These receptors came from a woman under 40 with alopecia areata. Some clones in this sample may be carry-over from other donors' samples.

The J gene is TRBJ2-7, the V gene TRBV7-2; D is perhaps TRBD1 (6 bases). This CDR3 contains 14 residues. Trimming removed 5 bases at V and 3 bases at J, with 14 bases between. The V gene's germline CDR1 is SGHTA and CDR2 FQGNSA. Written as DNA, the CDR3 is TGTGCCAGCAGCAGGGATGGCAGGGGCTACGAGCAGTACTTC. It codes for CASSRDGRGYEQYF.

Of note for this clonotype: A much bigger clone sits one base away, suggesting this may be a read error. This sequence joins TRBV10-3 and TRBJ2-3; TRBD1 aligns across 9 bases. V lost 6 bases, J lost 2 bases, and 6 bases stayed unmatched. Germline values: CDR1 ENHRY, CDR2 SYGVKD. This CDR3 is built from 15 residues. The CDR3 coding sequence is TGTGCCATCAGAGAGGGGACAGGGATCACAGATACGCAGTATTTT. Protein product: CAIREGTGITDTQYF.

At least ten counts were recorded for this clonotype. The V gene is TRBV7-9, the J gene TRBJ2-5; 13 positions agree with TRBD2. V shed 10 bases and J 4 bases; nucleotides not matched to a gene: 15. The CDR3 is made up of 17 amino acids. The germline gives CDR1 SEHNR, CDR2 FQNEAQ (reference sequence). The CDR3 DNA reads TGTGCCATATCTATGACTAGCGGGGGGTACGAAGGAGAGACCCAGTACTTC. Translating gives CAISMTSGGYEGETQYF.

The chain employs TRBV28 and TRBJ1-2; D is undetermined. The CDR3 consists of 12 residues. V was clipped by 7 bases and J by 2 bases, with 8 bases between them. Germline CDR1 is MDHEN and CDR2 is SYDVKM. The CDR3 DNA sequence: TGTGCCAGCAATGCGGGAAACTATGGCTACACCTTC. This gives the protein CASNAGNYGYTF.

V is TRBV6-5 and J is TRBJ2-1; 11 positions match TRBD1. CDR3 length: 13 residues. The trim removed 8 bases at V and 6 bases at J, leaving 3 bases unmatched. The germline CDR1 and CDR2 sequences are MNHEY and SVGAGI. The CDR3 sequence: CASSGTGGNEQFF. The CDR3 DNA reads TGTGCCAGCTCTGGGACAGGGGGCAATGAGCAGTTCTTC.

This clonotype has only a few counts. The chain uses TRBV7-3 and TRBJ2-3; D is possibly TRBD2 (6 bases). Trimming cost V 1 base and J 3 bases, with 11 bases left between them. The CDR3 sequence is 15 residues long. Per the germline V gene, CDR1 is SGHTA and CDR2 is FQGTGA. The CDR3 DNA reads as TGTGCCAGCAGCTTAAACGGGGGAGGAACAGATACGCAGTATTTT. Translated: CASSLNGGGTDTQYF.

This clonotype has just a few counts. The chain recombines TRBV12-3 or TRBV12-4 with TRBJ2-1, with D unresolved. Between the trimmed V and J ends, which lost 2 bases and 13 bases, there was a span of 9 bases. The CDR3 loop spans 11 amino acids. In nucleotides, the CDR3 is TGTGCCAGCAGTTTATTGGGGAATCAGTTCTTC. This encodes CASSLLGNQFF.

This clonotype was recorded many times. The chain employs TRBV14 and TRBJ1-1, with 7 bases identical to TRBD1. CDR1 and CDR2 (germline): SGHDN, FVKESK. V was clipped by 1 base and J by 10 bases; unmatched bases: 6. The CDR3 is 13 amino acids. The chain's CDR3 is CASSQAGGVRAFF. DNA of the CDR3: TGTGCCAGCAGCCAAGCAGGGGGGGTACGAGCTTTCTTT.

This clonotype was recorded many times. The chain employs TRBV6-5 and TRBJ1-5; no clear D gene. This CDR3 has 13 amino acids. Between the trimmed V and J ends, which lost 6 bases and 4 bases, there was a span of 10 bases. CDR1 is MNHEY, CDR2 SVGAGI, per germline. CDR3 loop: CASRPIGNQPQHF. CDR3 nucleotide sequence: TGTGCCAGCAGGCCAATTGGGAATCAGCCCCAGCATTTT.

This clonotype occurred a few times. CDR3 region: CASSVADISYEQYF. DNA of the CDR3: TGCGCCAGCAGCGTGGCGGACATATCCTACGAGCAGTACTTC. The genes are TRBV5-1 and TRBJ2-7; a weak D match, TRBD1 (5 bases). V lost 4 bases and J 1 base, leaving 12 bases between the germline ends. Per germline, CDR1 SGHRS and CDR2 YFSETQ. The CDR3 consists of 14 residues.

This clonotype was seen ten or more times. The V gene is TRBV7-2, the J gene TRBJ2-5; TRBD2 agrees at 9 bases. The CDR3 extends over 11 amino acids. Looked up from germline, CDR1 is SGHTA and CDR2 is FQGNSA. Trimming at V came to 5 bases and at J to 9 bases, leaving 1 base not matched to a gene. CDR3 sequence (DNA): TGTGCCAGCAGCGCGGGAGGGGCCCAGTACTTC. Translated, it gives CASSAGGAQYF.

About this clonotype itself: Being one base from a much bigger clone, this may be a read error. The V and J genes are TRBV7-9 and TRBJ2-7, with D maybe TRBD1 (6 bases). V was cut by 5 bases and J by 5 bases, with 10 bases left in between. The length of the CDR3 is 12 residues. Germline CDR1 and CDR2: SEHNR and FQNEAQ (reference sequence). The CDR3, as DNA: TGTGCCAGCAGCCTACAGGGCCACGAGCAGTACTTC. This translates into CASSLQGHEQYF.

CDR3 region: CASSDSTGIYEQYF. The CDR3 DNA reads TGTGCCAGCAGTGATTCGACAGGGATTTACGAGCAGTACTTC. This chain uses TRBV27 with TRBJ2-7; 7 positions match TRBD1. The J segment lost 4 bases and the V segment lost 5 bases, leaving 8 bases of the junction unmatched. Germline values: CDR1 MNHEY, CDR2 SMNVEV (reference sequence). This CDR3 comprises 14 residues.